This T cell receptor beta chain is from a study of cytomegalovirus exposure and HLA in healthy donors. Findings and limits, study-wide: When presence/absence was analysed, sequencing depth was taken to be roughly uniform across donors. The likely origin of a cluster of highly shared sequence variants was a sequencing artifact.

With respect to this clone: Its antigen is currently unknown.

Looked up from germline, CDR1 is SGHRS and CDR2 is YFSETQ. The CDR3 runs 11 residues. Trimming cost V 4 bases and J 13 bases; bases outside gene matches: 5. This PCR relied on a set of 60 Vbeta primers and 13 Jbeta primers. Repertoires were generated with immunoSEQ multiplex PCR, while TCRdb's copy carries only in-frame clones and drops some. The repertoire holds approximately 200,000 clones, with about four fifths as singletons. Sequences were obtained from PBMCs. The chain carries TRBV5-1 and TRBJ1-2; 9 bases align to TRBD1. The source is a girl aged 10 to 17 in good health and CMV-seropositive. The CDR3 reads CASSETGGRTF. Here the CDR3 DNA reads TGCGCCAGCAGCGAAACAGGGGGCCGCACCTTC.